This T cell receptor beta chain was profiled in a study of blood T cell repertoires in COVID-19. Across the whole study: In each case, the material was cDNA or gDNA derived from T cells, B-cell-depleted T cells, or PBMCs.

About this clone itself: Other DNA sequences in this sample translate to the same CDR3.

Clones were sequenced by immunoSEQ multiplex PCR, and TCRdb holds only the in-frame ones, with some missing. Among over 140,000 clones, around 73% were seen once, and the ten largest hold roughly 9%. Material: peripheral blood. The sequence came from a woman in her forties or fifties with active or convalescent COVID-19.

Here the CDR3 DNA reads TGTGCCAGCAGTCCGTCTGGGGGGGGCTCCTACAATGAGCAGTTCTTC. As protein: CASSPSGGGSYNEQFF. The genes are TRBV28 and TRBJ2-1; 7 nucleotides agree with TRBD2. The junction had 7 bases not matched to a gene; V was cut back by 5 bases and J by 0 bases. The germline CDR1 and CDR2 sequences are MDHEN and SYDVKM. This CDR3 contains 16 residues.